One and the same sample provided the 12 T cell receptor beta chains below, sequenced in a study of T cells in Graves' hyperthyroidism and ophthalmopathy. RNA transcripts were the template for amplifying TCR beta CDR3 regions. In the first-round RT-PCR of the TCR CDR3, the HTBI primer set was used. TCRdb re-called the multiplex PCR reads through MiXCR, storing one row per CDR3 protein. The top ten clones hold around 28% of a sample with 500,000 or so distinct CDR3 sequences, about 16% of them seen once. Sequences were obtained from blood. Receptors were obtained from a woman under 40 with Graves' ophthalmopathy.

The table lists this clonotype with many counts. The genes are TRBV30 and TRBJ1-1; D is unclear. The CDR3 runs to 14 residues. CDR1 and CDR2 (germline): GTSNPN, SVGIG (reference sequence). V lost 4 bases, J lost 4 bases, and 16 bases lay in between. This CDR3 is CAWKSVRGATEAFF. CDR3 coding DNA: TGTGCCTGGAAGAGTGTTCGGGGAGCCACTGAAGCTTTCTTT.

This clonotype was detected many times. Here the CDR3 reads CASSRGLASQETQYF. Here the CDR3 DNA reads TGTGCCAGCAGCCGGGGACTAGCGAGCCAAGAGACCCAGTACTTC. This chain links TRBV5-8 with TRBJ2-5; 10 positions agree with TRBD2. CDR1 is SGHTS and CDR2 is YDEGEE in the germline V gene. V trimming: 4 bases; J trimming: 1 base; junction bases outside the gene matches: 4. The CDR3 sequence is 15 residues long.

This rearrangement joins TRBV10-3 to TRBJ2-6; D uncertain. The CDR3 runs to 15 residues. Germline CDR1 is ENHRY and CDR2 is SYGVKD. Between the trimmed V and J ends, which lost 4 bases and 0 bases, there was a span of 7 bases. CDR3 in DNA: TGTGCCATCAGTGGTCGAATCTCTGGGGCCAACGTCCTGACTTTC. Its protein is CAISGRISGANVLTF.

Only a few counts were recorded for this clonotype. The J gene is TRBJ2-1, the V gene TRBV6-4, with 8 nucleotides matching TRBD1. CDR3 size: 15 residues. The V segment lost 6 bases and the J segment 0 bases; nucleotides outside the gene matches: 4. The germline gives CDR1 MRHNA, CDR2 SNTAGT. CDR3 loop: CASSVGQGSYNEQFF. The DNA of the CDR3 is TGTGCCAGCAGCGTAGGACAGGGCTCCTACAATGAGCAGTTCTTC.

The chain links TRBV10-2 to TRBJ2-3; possibly TRBD2 for D (5 bases). Looked up from germline, CDR1 is WSHSY and CDR2 is SAAADI. The ends were cut back, 8 bases at V and 4 bases at J, with 13 bases in the middle. The CDR3 is made up of 13 amino acids. Written as DNA, the CDR3 is TGCGCCAGCCGTGCCAAAGCGGCAGATACGCAGTATTTT. Translated, it gives CASRAKAADTQYF.

The chain joins TRBV7-6 to TRBJ1-1; 7 bases fit TRBD1. The V segment lost 4 bases and the J segment 8 bases; nucleotides outside the gene matches: 7. Germline CDR1 SGHVS, CDR2 FNYEAQ. This CDR3 spans 13 amino acids. CDR3 residues: CASSSTPTGEAFF. CDR3 DNA sequence: TGTGCCAGCAGCTCCACCCCGACAGGGGAAGCTTTCTTT.

This clonotype has a handful of counts. The CDR3 region has the DNA TGCGCCAGCAGCCACCTGAACCGACAGGGGGCCGGGGAGCTGTTTTTT. The encoded protein is CASSHLNRQGAGELFF. The chain recombines TRBV4-3 with TRBJ2-2, with 9 bases fitting TRBD1. V dropped 3 bases and J dropped 6; count of bases not matched to a gene: 8. Germline V CDR1 and CDR2: LGHNA, YSLEER. This CDR3 comprises 16 residues.

This clonotype was detected ten times or more. The V gene is TRBV20-1, the J gene TRBJ1-5; TRBD1 aligns across 7 bases. The CDR3 loop spans 14 amino acids. CDR1 DFQATT and CDR2 SNEGSKA come from the germline V gene (reference sequence). After removal of 3 bases from V and 4 bases from J, the junction contained 6 bases not matched to a gene. The CDR3 sequence: CSARREQGNQPQHF. CDR3 coding DNA: TGCAGTGCTAGGAGGGAACAGGGGAATCAGCCCCAGCATTTT.

The table lists this clonotype with many counts. CDR3 in DNA: TGTGCCAGCAGCTTAATCCCAGAGAGTTCCTACGAGCAGTACTTC. Amino acids: CASSLIPESSYEQYF. J is TRBJ2-7 and V is TRBV7-2; D ambiguous. The V and J ends lost 2 bases and 1 base respectively, with 12 bases between them. The CDR3 runs to 15 residues. Germline V gene lookup returns CDR1 SGHTA and CDR2 FQGNSA.

V is TRBV12-3 or TRBV12-4 and J is TRBJ2-3; no clear D. V lost 6 bases, J lost 7 bases, and 20 bases lay in between. CDR3 length: 15 residues. CDR3 DNA sequence: TGTGCCAGCAGCCCCGCCCCGGGTAGAGGACATACGCAGTATTTT. This codes for CASSPAPGRGHTQYF.

There are many counts of this clonotype. The chain links TRBV18 to TRBJ2-1; no clear D. The germline V and J ends were trimmed by 0 bases and 4 bases, with 10 bases remaining between them. The CDR3 runs 15 residues. Germline CDR1 and CDR2: KGHSH and LQKENI. DNA for the CDR3: TGTGCCAGCTCACCACCGCGGACGCTATACAATGAGCAGTTCTTC. Protein sequence: CASSPPRTLYNEQFF. The full variable domain, in which reference TRBV18 and TRBJ2-1 provide the parts outside the CDR3, is NAGVMQNPRHLVRRRGQEARLRCSPMKGHSHVYWYRQLPEEGLKFMVYLQKENIIDESGMPKERFSAEFPKEGPSILRIQQVVRGDSAAYFCASSPPRTLYNEQFFGPGTRLTVL.

V and J are TRBV29-1 and TRBJ1-2, with D uncertain. Germline loops: CDR1 SQVTM, CDR2 ANQGSEA. Trimming removed 2 bases at V and 6 bases at J, with 13 bases between. The CDR3 sequence is 13 residues long. This CDR3 reads CSVESKVVDGYTF. CDR3 in DNA: TGCAGCGTTGAATCTAAGGTAGTGGATGGCTACACCTTC.